A selection of T cell receptor beta chains follows, all from one sample in a study of blood T cell repertoires in COVID-19. Profiled with immunoSEQ multiplex PCR; TCRdb holds only in-frame clones, not every one. The sample includes around 300,000 clones, 85% to 90% of them seen just once. The material sequenced was peripheral blood. The receptors here all came from a woman aged 30 to 39 with COVID-19, enrolled during active disease. Both conserved end residues are part of each CDR3. A D gene is named only where the DNA matches it firmly. The size entry is marked missing in some rows and otherwise reads once, few, many or a size class.

TRBD1 . TRBJ1-1 TRBV3-1/TRBV3-2 CASNRQGSNTEAFF TGTGCCAGCAACCGACAGGGCTCGAACACTGAAGCTTTCTTT
. once TRBJ2-1 TRBV9 CASSVGAYSSYNEQFF TGTGCCAGCAGCGTAGGAGCCTACAGCTCCTACAATGAGCAGTTCTTC
. . TRBJ1-1 TRBV20-1 CSASLQGPYTEAFF TGCAGTGCTAGTCTACAGGGCCCATACACTGAAGCTTTCTTT
TRBD1 . TRBJ2-1 TRBV18 CASSPGQGYNEQFF TGTGCCAGCTCACCGGGACAGGGCTACAATGAGCAGTTCTTC
. . TRBJ2-2 TRBV28 CASSSQGQGYAGELFF TGTGCCAGCAGTTCCCAGGGCCAGGGGTATGCCGGGGAGCTGTTTTTT
TRBD2 . TRBJ2-5 TRBV7-3 CASSFSGRAGETQYF TGTGCCAGCAGCTTTAGCGGGAGGGCCGGAGAGACCCAGTACTTC
TRBD1 . TRBJ1-1 TRBV15 CATSRGRQGASTEAFF TGTGCCACCAGCAGAGGGCGACAGGGGGCAAGTACTGAAGCTTTCTTT
TRBD2 . TRBJ2-7 TRBV28 CASRVRLAGVEEQYF TGTGCCAGCAGGGTAAGACTAGCGGGAGTGGAGGAGCAGTACTTC
. few TRBJ1-1 TRBV7-2 CASSLVWSMNTEAFF TGTGCCAGCAGCTTAGTATGGAGCATGAACACTGAAGCTTTCTTT
. . TRBJ2-7 TRBV28 CASSFYQGSGYEQYF TGTGCCAGCAGTTTCTATCAGGGGTCGGGGTACGAGCAGTACTTC
. . TRBJ2-7 TRBV7-3 CASSLVAGEQYF TGTGCCAGCAGCTTAGTCGCCGGGGAGCAGTACTTC
. . TRBJ1-1 TRBV30 CAWNRINTEAFF TGTGCCTGGAACAGGATAAACACTGAAGCTTTCTTT
. once TRBJ1-3 TRBV3-1/TRBV3-2 CASSAKRGAGNTIYF TGTGCCAGCAGCGCTAAGCGGGGGGCTGGAAACACCATATATTTT
. . TRBJ2-3 TRBV11-2 CASRPGTSTDTQYF TGTGCCAGCAGACCGGGAACTAGCACAGATACGCAGTATTTT
. . TRBJ2-7 TRBV5-4 CASSPDSSIYEQYF TGTGCCAGCAGCCCGGACTCGTCAATCTACGAGCAGTACTTC
TRBD1 . TRBJ1-2 TRBV5-6 CASSLPDRINYGYTF TGTGCCAGCAGCTTGCCGGACAGGATTAACTATGGCTACACCTTC
TRBD2 . TRBJ2-1 TRBV3-1/TRBV3-2 CASSPRTSGPFNEQFF TGTGCCAGCAGCCCTCGGACTAGCGGCCCTTTCAATGAGCAGTTCTTC
TRBD1 . TRBJ2-5 TRBV5-6 CASSLAGGPGETQYF TGTGCCAGCAGCTTAGCAGGGGGCCCTGGGGAGACCCAGTACTTC
. . TRBJ1-1 TRBV3-1/TRBV3-2 CASSSRQQHTEAFF TGTGCCAGCAGCTCGCGACAGCAGCACACTGAAGCTTTCTTT
TRBD2 once TRBJ2-7 TRBV28 CASSGTSASYEQYF TGTGCCAGCAGTGGGACTAGCGCCTCCTACGAGCAGTACTTC
. . TRBJ2-7 TRBV10-2 CASSGGTYYEQYF TGCGCCAGCAGTGGAGGCACCTACTACGAGCAGTACTTC
TRBD2 . TRBJ2-1 TRBV15 CATSRVPLAGFYNEQFF TGTGCCACCAGCAGAGTCCCACTAGCGGGGTTTTACAATGAGCAGTTCTTC
. . TRBJ2-1 TRBV5-1 CASSLGPDEQFF TGCGCCAGCAGCTTGGGGCCCGATGAGCAGTTCTTC
TRBD2 . TRBJ2-1 TRBV18 CASSPQAGGGYNEQFF TGTGCCAGCTCACCCCAGGCGGGCGGGGGTTACAATGAGCAGTTCTTC
. . TRBJ1-5 TRBV5-8 CASSLVGGRDQPQHF TGTGCCAGCAGCTTGGTGGGGGGAAGGGATCAGCCCCAGCATTTT
TRBD1 . TRBJ2-7 TRBV15 CATSRGLTGIDEQYF TGTGCCACCAGCAGGGGATTGACAGGGATCGACGAGCAGTACTTC
TRBD1 . TRBJ1-1 TRBV19 CASSTGQVNTEAFF TGTGCCAGTAGTACGGGACAGGTGAACACTGAAGCTTTCTTT
. . TRBJ1-5 TRBV15 CATSRAGTNQPQHF TGTGCCACCAGCAGAGCAGGAACAAATCAGCCCCAGCATTTT
TRBD2 . TRBJ2-3 TRBV6-4 CAIPIHPTSGSCPDTQYF TGTGCCATCCCTATTCACCCAACTAGCGGGAGTTGCCCAGATACGCAGTATTTT
TRBD2 . TRBJ2-7 TRBV5-1 CASSYTGTSGPYEQYF TGCGCCAGCAGTTATACCGGGACTAGCGGGCCCTACGAGCAGTACTTC
. . TRBJ2-1 TRBV5-6 CASSWRQGSGEQFF TGTGCCAGCAGCTGGCGACAGGGTAGCGGTGAGCAGTTCTTC
TRBD1 once TRBJ2-3 TRBV18 CASSPLGQGTLSGADTQYF TGTGCCAGCTCACCACTAGGACAGGGGACACTCTCAGGGGCAGATACGCAGTATTTT
. once TRBJ1-4 TRBV30 CAWSDRADKEKLFF TGTGCCTGGAGTGACAGGGCAGATAAAGAAAAACTGTTTTTT
TRBD1 . TRBJ2-1 TRBV24-1 CATSDTDRDSYNEQFF TGTGCCACCAGTGATACCGACAGGGACTCCTACAATGAGCAGTTCTTC
. . TRBJ2-3 TRBV11-2 CASSLGPAATDTQYF TGTGCCAGCAGCTTAGGGCCAGCGGCCACAGATACGCAGTATTTT
. . TRBJ2-1 TRBV19 CASKTSGNAYNEQFF TGTGCCAGTAAGACCTCCGGGAATGCCTACAATGAGCAGTTCTTC
TRBD2 . TRBJ2-7 TRBV30 CALTSGSSYEQYF TGTGCCTTAACTAGCGGAAGCTCCTACGAGCAGTACTTC
. . TRBJ1-1 TRBV3-1/TRBV3-2 CASSELHAEAFF TGTGCCAGCAGCGAACTCCACGCTGAAGCTTTCTTT
. once TRBJ2-2 TRBV5-4 CASSSEGLYTGELFF TGTGCCAGCAGCTCGGAGGGACTTTACACCGGGGAGCTGTTTTTT